This T cell receptor (beta chain) comes out of a study of T cells in localized non-small cell lung cancer. The length of the CDR3 is 12 residues. Trimming took 7 bases from V and 1 from J, leaving 8 bases between them. The germline V gene encodes CDR1 LNHDA and CDR2 SQIVND (reference sequence). Data came from immunoSEQ multiplex PCR; TCRdb stores just in-frame clones and leaves some out. The table includes tens of thousands of clones, 86% detected once. Sequenced material: peripheral blood, taken before any cancer treatment. This TCR was recovered from a woman aged 18-49 years with stage III lung adenocarcinoma. This chain links TRBV19 with TRBJ2-7, with TRBD1 as a possible D gene (5 bases). The CDR3 DNA follows: TGTGCCAGTATAGGGGCTTCCTACGAGCAGTACTTC. Translation gives CASIGASYEQYF.